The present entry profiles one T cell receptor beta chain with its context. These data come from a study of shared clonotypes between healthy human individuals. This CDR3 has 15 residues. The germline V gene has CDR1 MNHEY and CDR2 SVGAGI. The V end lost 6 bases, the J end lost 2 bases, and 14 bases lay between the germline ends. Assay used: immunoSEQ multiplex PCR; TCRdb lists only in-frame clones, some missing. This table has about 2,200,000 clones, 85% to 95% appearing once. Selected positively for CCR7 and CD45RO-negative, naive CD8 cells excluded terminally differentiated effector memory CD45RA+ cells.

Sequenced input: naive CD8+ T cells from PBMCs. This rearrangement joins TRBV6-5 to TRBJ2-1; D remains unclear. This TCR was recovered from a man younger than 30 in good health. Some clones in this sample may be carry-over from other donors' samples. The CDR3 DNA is TGTGCCAGCAGGAAGACGGATGTGCCCTACAATGAGCAGTTCTTC. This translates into CASRKTDVPYNEQFF.